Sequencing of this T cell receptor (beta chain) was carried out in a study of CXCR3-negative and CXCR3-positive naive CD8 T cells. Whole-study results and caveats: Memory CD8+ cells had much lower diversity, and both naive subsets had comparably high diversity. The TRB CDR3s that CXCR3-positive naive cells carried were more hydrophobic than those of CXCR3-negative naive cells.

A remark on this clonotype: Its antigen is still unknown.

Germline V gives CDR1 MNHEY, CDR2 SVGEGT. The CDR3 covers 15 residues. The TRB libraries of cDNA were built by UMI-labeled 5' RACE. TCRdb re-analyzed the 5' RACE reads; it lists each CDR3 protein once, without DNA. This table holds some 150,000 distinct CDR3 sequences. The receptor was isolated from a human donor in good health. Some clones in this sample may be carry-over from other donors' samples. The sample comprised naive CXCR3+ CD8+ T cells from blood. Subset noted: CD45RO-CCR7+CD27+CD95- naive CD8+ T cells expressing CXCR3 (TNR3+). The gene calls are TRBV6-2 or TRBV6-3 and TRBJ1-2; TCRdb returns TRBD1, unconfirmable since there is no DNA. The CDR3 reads CASSASGTGVYGYTF.